The next 9 T cell receptor beta chains were all read from a single sample in a study of cytomegalovirus exposure and HLA in healthy donors. PCR involved 60 Vbeta and 13 Jbeta primers. The method was immunoSEQ multiplex PCR; TCRdb's version includes in-frame clones alone and lacks a portion of them. There are roughly 98,000 clones in the sample; under 85% occur only once, and roughly 14% lies in the top ten. Source material: PBMCs. The receptor source for this set is a woman in her seventies in good health and CMV-seropositive.

The rearrangement uses TRBV9 and TRBJ2-1; D is perhaps TRBD1 (6 bases). CDR1 and CDR2 from the germline V gene are SGDLS and YYNGEE. V lost 0 bases and J lost 0, with 7 bases in between. This CDR3 is built from 15 residues. The CDR3 spells CASSVGRGSYNEQFF. The CDR3 DNA is TGTGCCAGCAGCGTAGGCAGGGGCTCCTACAATGAGCAGTTCTTC.

The rearrangement joins TRBV7-3 to TRBJ2-1; the match to TRBD2 covers 14 bases. V trimming: 0 bases; J trimming: 9 bases; junction bases outside the gene matches: 1. The germline gives CDR1 SGHTA, CDR2 FQGTGA. This CDR3 contains 15 residues. The CDR3: CASSLTTSGRGEQFF. The CDR3 nucleotides are TGTGCCAGCAGCTTAACGACTAGCGGGAGGGGTGAGCAGTTCTTC.

The V call is TRBV6-6, the J call TRBJ2-5; 8 nucleotides line up with TRBD2. Trimming cost V 6 bases and J 1 base; bases outside gene matches: 4. Germline CDR1 is MNHNY and CDR2 is SVGAGI (reference sequence). The CDR3 is 14 amino acids. CDR3 sequence reads: CASRGREVQETQYF. For the CDR3, the DNA is TGTGCCAGCAGAGGGCGGGAGGTCCAAGAGACCCAGTACTTC.

The V gene is TRBV11-2, the J gene TRBJ2-7; D is perhaps TRBD2 (6 bases). The CDR3 is 13 residues long. The V gene lost 4 bases and the J gene lost 2 bases, with 9 bases spanning the gap. Looked up from germline, CDR1 is SGHAT and CDR2 is FQNNGV. CDR3 in amino acids: CASSYRETYEQYF. The CDR3 nucleotides read TGTGCCAGCAGCTACCGGGAGACCTACGAGCAGTACTTC.

The chain recombines TRBV6-6 with TRBJ1-3; tentatively, D is TRBD1 (6 bases). The germline V gene encodes CDR1 MNHNY and CDR2 SVGAGI (reference sequence). The CDR3 loop spans 16 amino acids. V was trimmed by 3 bases and J by 0 bases, leaving 12 bases between them. The CDR3 coding sequence is TGTGCCAGCAGTTATGCGACAGGACTCTCTGGAAACACCATATATTTT. As protein: CASSYATGLSGNTIYF.

The chain recombines TRBV5-4 with TRBJ2-4; D may be TRBD2 (6 bases). CDR1 is SGHNT, CDR2 YYREEE, per germline (reference sequence). V shed 3 bases and J shed 2 bases, with 9 bases lying between them. There are 14 residues in the CDR3. The DNA of the CDR3 is TGTGCCAGCAGCTCGCGGGAAACCAAAAACATTCAGTACTTC. The encoded protein is CASSSRETKNIQYF.

The chain is built from TRBV7-6 and TRBJ2-5; TRBD1 might be the D (5 bases). From germline, CDR1 is SGHVS and CDR2 FNYEAQ. V was trimmed by 5 bases and J by 1 base, leaving 17 bases between them. This CDR3 is built from 16 residues. The DNA of the CDR3 is TGTGCCAGCAGCCCCCGGGTACAGGTCCTCCAAGAGACCCAGTACTTC. Protein product: CASSPRVQVLQETQYF.

The chain joins TRBV7-3 to TRBJ2-3; a weak D match, TRBD2 (6 bases). Trimming shortened V by 6 bases and J by 3 bases, and 10 bases separated the two germline ends. The germline V gene has CDR1 SGHTA and CDR2 FQGTGA. This CDR3 has 13 residues. CDR3 DNA: TGTGCCAGCAGTCTCGGGGGAACAGATACGCAGTATTTT. As protein: CASSLGGTDTQYF.

The chain couples TRBV5-1 to TRBJ1-1; 8 nucleotides align to TRBD1. Germline V gene sequence: CDR1 SGHRS, CDR2 YFSETQ. V dropped 4 bases and J dropped 4; count of bases not matched to a gene: 6. The length of the CDR3 is 14 residues. CDR3 in DNA: TGCGCCAGCAGCGCCGGGACAGGTCCCACTGAAGCTTTCTTT. This sequence encodes CASSAGTGPTEAFF.